The 26 T cell receptor beta chains reported below all come from one sample, sequenced in a study of cytomegalovirus exposure and HLA in healthy donors. Researchers ran the PCR with 60 Vbeta and 13 Jbeta primers. Here immunoSEQ multiplex PCR was the method, and the copy in TCRdb shows in-frame clones only, minus some. Here the sample spans over 150,000 clones, around 77% being singletons. What was sequenced was PBMCs. The receptors were sampled from a woman between 25 and 40 years old in good health and CMV-seronegative.

This rearrangement joins TRBV6-5 to TRBJ2-5, with a possible D match to TRBD1 (6 bases). The CDR3 totals 15 residues. Trimming removed 8 bases from V and 2 bases from J, with 18 bases in between. Germline V CDR1 and CDR2: MNHEY, SVGAGI. CDR3 in DNA: TGTGCCAGCCGGAAGTCTGGGGGCATACAAGAGACCCAGTACTTC. Translation gives CASRKSGGIQETQYF.

The chain joins TRBV5-1 to TRBJ1-6; D uncertain. Germline values: CDR1 SGHRS, CDR2 YFSETQ. V lost 0 bases and J 7 bases, leaving 11 bases between the germline ends. The CDR3 is 15 residues long. This CDR3 is CASSLAASVNSPLHF. As DNA, the CDR3 is TGCGCCAGCAGCTTGGCCGCATCAGTCAATTCACCCCTCCACTTT.

The V gene is TRBV18, the J gene TRBJ2-5, with 7 bases matching TRBD1. The V and J ends lost 4 bases and 4 bases, in that order; junction bases with no gene match: 0. Germline V gives CDR1 KGHSH, CDR2 LQKENI. The CDR3 loop spans 12 amino acids. The CDR3 DNA reads as TGTGCCAGCTCACAGGGGGCAGAGACCCAGTACTTC. It specifies CASSQGAETQYF.

The chain is built from TRBV18 and TRBJ2-1; 10 positions match TRBD1. In germline, CDR1 is KGHSH, CDR2 LQKENI. This CDR3 is 14 amino acids long. V dropped 2 bases and J dropped 8; count of bases not matched to a gene: 3. The chain's CDR3 is CASSPGTGEDEQFF. DNA for the CDR3: TGTGCCAGCTCACCAGGGACAGGGGAGGATGAGCAGTTCTTC.

The chain uses TRBV7-9 and TRBJ1-5; 8 positions match TRBD1. The CDR3 is 16 residues long. V shed 0 bases and J 7 bases; nucleotides not matched to a gene: 8. Germline V gene lookup returns CDR1 SEHNR and CDR2 FQNEAQ (reference sequence). CDR3 amino acids: CASSLAFGQGYQPQHF. The CDR3 region has the DNA TGTGCCAGCAGCTTAGCGTTTGGACAGGGTTACCAGCCCCAGCATTTT.

The gene calls are TRBV2 and TRBJ2-7; 7 bases map to TRBD1. CDR3 size: 13 residues. Per the germline V gene, CDR1 is SNHLY and CDR2 is FYNNEI. V dropped 8 bases and J dropped 7; count of bases not matched to a gene: 11. The CDR3 nucleotides read TGTGCCAGCCGAGGGGACAGCTTCGCGGAGCAGTACTTC. It encodes CASRGDSFAEQYF.

The V and J genes are TRBV19 and TRBJ2-7, with D maybe TRBD1 (5 bases). Germline CDR1 reads LNHDA; CDR2 reads SQIVND (reference sequence). V lost 6 bases to trimming and J lost 2 bases, with 17 bases between them. The CDR3 length is 15 residues. The CDR3 protein is CASSLTKTVPYEQYF. Here the CDR3 DNA reads TGTGCCAGTAGCCTCACTAAGACAGTACCCTACGAGCAGTACTTC. Using reference TRBV19 and TRBJ2-7 for the parts outside the CDR3, the full variable domain is DGGITQSPKYLFRKEGQNVTLSCEQNLNHDAMYWYRQDPGQGLRLIYYSQIVNDFQKGDIAEGYSVSREKKESFPLTVTSAQKNPTAFYLCASSLTKTVPYEQYFGPGTRLTVT.

Remarks on this clone: A read error may account for a junction end that differs from germline. The rearrangement uses TRBV7-2 and TRBJ1-2, with a tentative D call TRBD1 (5 bases). This CDR3 is built from 14 residues. From germline, CDR1 is SGHTA and CDR2 FQGNSA. CDR3 sequence reads: CASSLTGGDYGYPF. The CDR3 nucleotides are TGTGCCAGCAGCCTTACCGGAGGGGACTATGGCTACCCCTTC.

The rearrangement uses TRBV7-9 and TRBJ2-1; 9 bases are a match to TRBD2. CDR1 is SEHNR and CDR2 is FQNEAQ in the germline V gene (reference sequence). The CDR3 has 15 residues. V gave up 6 bases and J gave up 4 bases; unmatched junction bases: 7. CDR3 sequence reads: CASRRGGGAYNEQFF. In DNA form, the CDR3 reads TGTGCCAGCAGGCGTGGCGGGGGGGCATACAATGAGCAGTTCTTC.

The V and J genes are TRBV19 and TRBJ1-5; no clear D. Germline CDR1 LNHDA, CDR2 SQIVND (reference sequence). The CDR3 sequence is 13 residues long. Deletions cut 6 bases from V and 7 bases from J, with 13 bases between. This chain's CDR3 is CASSPVSGQPQHF. The CDR3 nucleotides are TGTGCCAGTAGCCCTGTCAGCGGACAGCCCCAGCATTTT.

A few counts support this clone. This chain joins TRBV28 and TRBJ1-2, with 8 positions matching TRBD1. The V segment lost 3 bases and the J segment 3 bases; nucleotides outside the gene matches: 6. This CDR3 spans 15 amino acids. Per the germline V gene, CDR1 is MDHEN and CDR2 is SYDVKM. CDR3 region: CASSFLGQAYYGYTF. DNA for the CDR3: TGTGCCAGCAGTTTCTTGGGACAGGCCTACTATGGCTACACCTTC.

This clone has only one observation. The chain is built from TRBV6-4 and TRBJ2-2; a possible D gene is TRBD2 (6 bases). Germline CDR1 is MRHNA and CDR2 is SNTAGT. The germline V and J ends were trimmed by 6 bases and 3 bases, with 11 bases remaining between them. This CDR3 comprises 14 residues. CDR3 sequence reads: CASRREGDTGELFF. CDR3 DNA: TGTGCCAGCAGGCGGGAAGGGGACACCGGGGAGCTGTTTTTT.

In regard to this clone: A read error may account for a junction end that differs from germline. This chain joins TRBV6-6 and TRBJ1-1, with unresolved D. Germline assignment: CDR1 MNHNY and CDR2 SVGAGI (reference sequence). The CDR3 is 13 amino acids. The CDR3 DNA reads as TGTGCCAGCACTTACGGCGGGAACACTGAAGCTTTCTTT. It encodes CASTYGGNTEAFF.

There are a few counts of this clone. The chain joins TRBV29-1 to TRBJ2-1, with 10 positions matching TRBD2. The CDR3 runs 19 residues. V lost 6 bases, J lost 1 base, and 18 bases stayed unmatched. Germline CDR1 reads SQVTM; CDR2 reads ANQGSEA. Here the CDR3 reads CSVTETSGDHHPSYNEQFF. CDR3 DNA: TGCAGCGTCACCGAAACTAGCGGGGATCACCATCCATCCTACAATGAGCAGTTCTTC.

V gene TRBV5-1 combines with J gene TRBJ2-7, with 8 positions matching TRBD1. V lost 3 bases and J lost 4; bases outside the gene matches: 12. Looked up from germline, CDR1 is SGHRS and CDR2 is YFSETQ. The CDR3 runs to 16 residues. CDR3 in amino acids: CASSWYPGQGPYEQYF. CDR3 DNA sequence: TGCGCCAGCAGCTGGTACCCCGGACAGGGACCGTACGAGCAGTACTTC.

With regard to this clone: The same CDR3 is also encoded by other DNA sequences in this sample. This chain connects TRBV18 to TRBJ2-7; D unclear. Germline CDR1 and CDR2: KGHSH and LQKENI. With 3 bases removed from V and 0 bases from J, the gap between germline ends came to 6 bases. This CDR3 comprises 13 residues. The CDR3 coding sequence is TGTGCCAGCTCACCCCCGAGCTCCTACGAGCAGTACTTC. It yields the protein CASSPPSSYEQYF.

The chain has TRBV9 and TRBJ1-4; D not resolved. The CDR3 contains 13 residues. V was cut by 4 bases and J by 8 bases, with 12 bases left in between. Germline assignment: CDR1 SGDLS and CDR2 YYNGEE. CDR3 nucleotides: TGTGCCAGCAGCCCCGGACTATCCGAAAAACTGTTTTTT. As protein: CASSPGLSEKLFF.

CDR3 amino acids: CASTQYRSQETQYF. DNA for the CDR3: TGTGCCAGCACCCAATACAGGTCGCAAGAGACCCAGTACTTC. The gene calls are TRBV7-9 and TRBJ2-5; TRBD1 is a possible D gene (5 bases). CDR3 length: 14 residues. Looked up from germline, CDR1 is SEHNR and CDR2 is FQNEAQ (reference sequence). The V and J ends lost 7 bases and 2 bases respectively, with 14 bases between them.

The chain couples TRBV13 to TRBJ2-7, with 8 bases that match TRBD2. The germline V gene has CDR1 PRHDT and CDR2 FYEKMQ (reference sequence). CDR3 length equals 16 residues. Unmatched junction bases numbered 11, after V lost 4 bases and J lost 3 bases. CDR3 in amino acids: CASSSPAGTRYYEQYF. The CDR3 DNA reads TGTGCCAGCAGCTCCCCTGCCGGGACTAGATACTACGAGCAGTACTTC.

This chain links TRBV25-1 with TRBJ2-1, with a weak D call TRBD2 (6 bases). Germline values: CDR1 MGHDK, CDR2 SYGVNS. The CDR3 length is 15 residues. V was pared by 5 bases and J by 0 bases, with 11 bases between. The CDR3, as DNA: TGTGCCAGCAGTTTTCTCGGGAGCTCCTACAATGAGCAGTTCTTC. Translation: CASSFLGSSYNEQFF. The full variable domain, in which reference TRBV25-1 and TRBJ2-1 provide the parts outside the CDR3, is EADIYQTPRYLVIGTGKKITLECSQTMGHDKMYWYQQDPGMELHLIHYSYGVNSTEKGDLSSESTVSRIRTEHFPLTLESARPSHTSQYLCASSFLGSSYNEQFFGPGTRLTVL.

This rearrangement joins TRBV5-1 to TRBJ2-3; D perhaps matches TRBD2 (6 bases). V gave up 0 bases and J gave up 4 bases, with 12 bases separating them. CDR3 length equals 15 residues. Germline V gene data show CDR1 as SGHRS and CDR2 as YFSETQ. The CDR3 reads CASSLGDSSADTQYF. CDR3 in DNA: TGCGCCAGCAGCTTGGGGGACTCCTCGGCAGATACGCAGTATTTT.

This chain joins TRBV5-4 and TRBJ2-3, with 9 nucleotides matching TRBD2. Germline V gene data show CDR1 as SGHNT and CDR2 as YYREEE (reference sequence). V was clipped by 7 bases and J by 3 bases; unmatched bases: 3. CDR3 length: 13 amino acids. The CDR3 region is CASLTSGTDTQYF. The CDR3 bases are TGTGCCAGCCTAACTAGCGGGACAGATACGCAGTATTTT.

This clone was observed a few times. The chain uses TRBV5-1 and TRBJ2-3, with TRBD2 matching 8 bases. The germline gives CDR1 SGHRS, CDR2 YFSETQ. The CDR3 has 13 residues. With V trimmed by 7 bases and J by 1 base, 2 bases remained unmatched. The DNA of the CDR3 is TGCGCCAGCGCAGCGGGGGGCACAGATACGCAGTATTTT. It encodes CASAAGGTDTQYF.

The V call is TRBV6-1, the J call TRBJ1-1, with 9 bases matching TRBD1. Germline CDR1 and CDR2: MNHNS and SASEGT. V shed 7 bases, J shed 5 bases, and the junction held 8 bases outside the gene matches. CDR3 length equals 14 residues. In DNA form, the CDR3 reads TGTGCCAGCACCAGGGACAGGGTTGGTACTGAAGCTTTCTTT. Translating gives CASTRDRVGTEAFF.

The sample holds one count of this clone. The chain uses TRBV6-6 and TRBJ2-5, with D possibly being TRBD1 (6 bases). This CDR3 is 15 amino acids long. Trimming left V 2 bases short and J 7 bases short, with 17 bases between. CDR1 is MNHNY and CDR2 is SVGAGI in the germline V gene (reference sequence). CDR3 sequence reads: CASSYGGAMSGTQYF. CDR3 nucleotides: TGTGCCAGCAGTTACGGGGGCGCCATGTCGGGGACCCAGTACTTC.

The chain has TRBV5-1 and TRBJ2-7; 8 positions match TRBD1. Germline CDR1 reads SGHRS; CDR2 reads YFSETQ. The J segment lost 0 bases and the V segment lost 3 bases, leaving 2 bases of the junction unmatched. CDR3 length: 14 residues. The CDR3 sequence: CASSSTGASYEQYF. Here the CDR3 DNA reads TGCGCCAGCAGCTCGACAGGGGCCTCCTACGAGCAGTACTTC. Full variable domain (remainder filled in from reference TRBV5-1 and TRBJ2-7): KAGVTQTPRYLIKTRGQQVTLSCSPISGHRSVSWYQQTPGQGLQFLFEYFSETQRNKGNFPGRFSGRQFSNSRSEMNVSTLELGDSALYLCASSSTGASYEQYFGPGTRLTVT.